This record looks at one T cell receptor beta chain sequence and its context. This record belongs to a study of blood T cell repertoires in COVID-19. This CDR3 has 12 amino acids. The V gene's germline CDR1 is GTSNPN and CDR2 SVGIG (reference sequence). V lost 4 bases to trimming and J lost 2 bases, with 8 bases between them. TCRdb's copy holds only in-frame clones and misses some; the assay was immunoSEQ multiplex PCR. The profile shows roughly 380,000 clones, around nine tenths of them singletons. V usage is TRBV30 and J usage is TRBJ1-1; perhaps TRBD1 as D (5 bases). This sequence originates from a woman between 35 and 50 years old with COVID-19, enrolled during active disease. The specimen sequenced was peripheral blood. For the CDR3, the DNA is TGTGCCTGGAATAGGGGAAACACTGAAGCTTTCTTT. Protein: CAWNRGNTEAFF.